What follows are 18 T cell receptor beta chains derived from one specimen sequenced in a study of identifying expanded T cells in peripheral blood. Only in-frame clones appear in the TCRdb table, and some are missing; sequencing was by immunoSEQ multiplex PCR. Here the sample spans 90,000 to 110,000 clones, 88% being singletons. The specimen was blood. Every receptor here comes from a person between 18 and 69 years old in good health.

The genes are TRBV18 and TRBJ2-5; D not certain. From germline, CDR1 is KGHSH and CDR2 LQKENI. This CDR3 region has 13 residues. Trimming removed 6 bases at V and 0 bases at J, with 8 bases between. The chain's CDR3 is CASSLRYQETQYF. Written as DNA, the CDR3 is TGTGCCAGCTCGCTCCGGTACCAAGAGACCCAGTACTTC.

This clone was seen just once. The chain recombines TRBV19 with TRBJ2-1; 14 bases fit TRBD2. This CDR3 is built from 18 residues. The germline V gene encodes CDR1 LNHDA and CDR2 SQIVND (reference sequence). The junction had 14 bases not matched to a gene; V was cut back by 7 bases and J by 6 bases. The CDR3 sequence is CASTRLAGGSLVANEQFF. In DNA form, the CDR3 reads TGTGCCAGTACCAGACTAGCGGGAGGGAGTCTTGTGGCCAATGAGCAGTTCTTC.

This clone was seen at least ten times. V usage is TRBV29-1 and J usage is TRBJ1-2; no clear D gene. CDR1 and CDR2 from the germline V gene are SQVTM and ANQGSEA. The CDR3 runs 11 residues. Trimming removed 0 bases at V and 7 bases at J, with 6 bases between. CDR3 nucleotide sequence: TGCAGCGTTGAAGACACGAGTGGCTACACCTTC. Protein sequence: CSVEDTSGYTF.

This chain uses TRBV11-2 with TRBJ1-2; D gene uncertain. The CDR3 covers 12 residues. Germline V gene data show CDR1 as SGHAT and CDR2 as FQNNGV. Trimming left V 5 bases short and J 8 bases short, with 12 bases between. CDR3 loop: CASSPDRMGYTF. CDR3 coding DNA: TGTGCCAGCAGCCCAGATAGGATGGGCTACACCTTC.

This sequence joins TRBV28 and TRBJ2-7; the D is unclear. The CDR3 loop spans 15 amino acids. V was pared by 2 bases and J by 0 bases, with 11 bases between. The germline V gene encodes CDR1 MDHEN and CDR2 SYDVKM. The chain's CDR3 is CASSLGAVSSYEQYF. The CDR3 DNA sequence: TGTGCCAGCAGTTTAGGTGCGGTAAGCTCCTACGAGCAGTACTTC.

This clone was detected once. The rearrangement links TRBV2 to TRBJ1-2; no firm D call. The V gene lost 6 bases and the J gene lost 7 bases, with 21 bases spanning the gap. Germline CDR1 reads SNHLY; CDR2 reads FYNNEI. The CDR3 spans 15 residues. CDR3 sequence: CASREQITDLSGYTF. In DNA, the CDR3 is TGTGCCAGCAGAGAGCAGATCACGGACCTGAGTGGCTACACCTTC.

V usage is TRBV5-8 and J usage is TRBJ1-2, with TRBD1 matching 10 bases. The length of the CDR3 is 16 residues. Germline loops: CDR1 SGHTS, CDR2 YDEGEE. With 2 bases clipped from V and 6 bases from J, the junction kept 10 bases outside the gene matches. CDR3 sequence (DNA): TGTGCCAGCAGCTTAACCACTTTTGACAGGGGGCATGGCTACACCTTC. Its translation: CASSLTTFDRGHGYTF.

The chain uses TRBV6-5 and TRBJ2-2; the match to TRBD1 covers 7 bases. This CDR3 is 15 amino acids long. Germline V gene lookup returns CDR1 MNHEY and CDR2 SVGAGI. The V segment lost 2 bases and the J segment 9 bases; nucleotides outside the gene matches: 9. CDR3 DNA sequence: TGTGCCAGCAGTTACGAGACAGGGCGATACTGGGAGCTGTTTTTT. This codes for CASSYETGRYWELFF.

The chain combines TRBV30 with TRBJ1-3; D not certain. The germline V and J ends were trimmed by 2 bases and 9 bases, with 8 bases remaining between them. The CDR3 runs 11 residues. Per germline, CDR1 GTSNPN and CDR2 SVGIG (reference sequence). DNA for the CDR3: TGTGCCTGGAGTCCGGAGACCACCATATATTTT. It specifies CAWSPETTIYF.

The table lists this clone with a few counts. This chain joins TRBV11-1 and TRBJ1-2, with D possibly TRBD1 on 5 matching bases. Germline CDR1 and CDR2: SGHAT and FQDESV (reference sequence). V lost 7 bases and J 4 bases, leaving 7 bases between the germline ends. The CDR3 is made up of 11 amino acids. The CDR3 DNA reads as TGTGCCAGCAAAGGGGCCTATGGCTACACCTTC. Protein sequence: CASKGAYGYTF. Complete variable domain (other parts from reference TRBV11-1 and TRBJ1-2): EAEVAQSPRYKITEKSQAVAFWCDPISGHATLYWYRQILGQGPELLVQFQDESVVDDSQLPKDRFSAERLKGVDSTLKIQPAELGDSAMYLCASKGAYGYTFGSGTRLTVV.

The CDR3 sequence: CSVDPGTGANVLTF. The CDR3 DNA reads TGCAGCGTTGATCCTGGGACTGGGGCCAACGTCCTGACTTTC. The chain has TRBV29-1 and TRBJ2-6, with D hard to call. The CDR3 sequence is 14 residues long. Germline V gives CDR1 SQVTM, CDR2 ANQGSEA. Trimming shortened V by 3 bases and J by 2 bases, and 8 bases separated the two germline ends.

Here the CDR3 reads CASSRLARNTDTQYF. The CDR3 DNA reads as TGTGCCAGCAGTCGACTAGCGCGGAACACAGATACGCAGTATTTT. The chain carries TRBV5-5 and TRBJ2-3, with 8 nucleotides matching TRBD2. V shed 5 bases and J 2 bases; nucleotides not matched to a gene: 7. Per the germline V gene, CDR1 is SGHKS and CDR2 is YYEKEE (reference sequence). The CDR3 is 15 amino acids.

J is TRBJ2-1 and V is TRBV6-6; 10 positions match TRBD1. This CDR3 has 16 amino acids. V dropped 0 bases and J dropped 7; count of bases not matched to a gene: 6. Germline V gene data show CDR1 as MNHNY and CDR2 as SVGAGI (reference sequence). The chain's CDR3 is CASSYSRDRGRNEQFF. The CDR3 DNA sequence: TGTGCCAGCAGTTACTCCAGGGACAGGGGTAGAAATGAGCAGTTCTTC.

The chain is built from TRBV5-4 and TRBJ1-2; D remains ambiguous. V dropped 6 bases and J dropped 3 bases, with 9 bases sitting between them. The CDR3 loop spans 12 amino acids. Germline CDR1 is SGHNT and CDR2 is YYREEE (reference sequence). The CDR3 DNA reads TGTGCCAGCACCATAAAGGACTATGGCTACACCTTC. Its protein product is CASTIKDYGYTF.

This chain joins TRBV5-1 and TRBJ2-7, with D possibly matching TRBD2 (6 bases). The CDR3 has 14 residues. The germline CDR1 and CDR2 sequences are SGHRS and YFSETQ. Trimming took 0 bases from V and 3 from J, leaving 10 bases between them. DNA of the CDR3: TGCGCCAGCAGCTTGGTCGGGGGAGGCTACGAGCAGTACTTC. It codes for CASSLVGGGYEQYF.

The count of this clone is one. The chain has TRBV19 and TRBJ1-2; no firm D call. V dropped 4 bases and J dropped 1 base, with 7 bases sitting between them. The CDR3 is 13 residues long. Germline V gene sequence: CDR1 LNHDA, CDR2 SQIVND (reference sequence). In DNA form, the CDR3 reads TGTGCCAGTAGTAAAAGGAATAACTATGGCTACACCTTC. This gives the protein CASSKRNNYGYTF.

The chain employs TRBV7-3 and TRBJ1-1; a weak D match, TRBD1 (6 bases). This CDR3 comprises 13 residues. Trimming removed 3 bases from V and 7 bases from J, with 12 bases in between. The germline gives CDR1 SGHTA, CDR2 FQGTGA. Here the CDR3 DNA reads TGTGCCAGCAGCTTCGACAGGCAGGATGAAGCTTTCTTT. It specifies CASSFDRQDEAFF.

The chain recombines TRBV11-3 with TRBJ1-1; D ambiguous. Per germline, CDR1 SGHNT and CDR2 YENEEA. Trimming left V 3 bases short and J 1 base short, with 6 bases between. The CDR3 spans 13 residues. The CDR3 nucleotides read TGTGCCAGCAGCTTGGTGCAGAACACTGAAGCTTTCTTT. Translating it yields CASSLVQNTEAFF.